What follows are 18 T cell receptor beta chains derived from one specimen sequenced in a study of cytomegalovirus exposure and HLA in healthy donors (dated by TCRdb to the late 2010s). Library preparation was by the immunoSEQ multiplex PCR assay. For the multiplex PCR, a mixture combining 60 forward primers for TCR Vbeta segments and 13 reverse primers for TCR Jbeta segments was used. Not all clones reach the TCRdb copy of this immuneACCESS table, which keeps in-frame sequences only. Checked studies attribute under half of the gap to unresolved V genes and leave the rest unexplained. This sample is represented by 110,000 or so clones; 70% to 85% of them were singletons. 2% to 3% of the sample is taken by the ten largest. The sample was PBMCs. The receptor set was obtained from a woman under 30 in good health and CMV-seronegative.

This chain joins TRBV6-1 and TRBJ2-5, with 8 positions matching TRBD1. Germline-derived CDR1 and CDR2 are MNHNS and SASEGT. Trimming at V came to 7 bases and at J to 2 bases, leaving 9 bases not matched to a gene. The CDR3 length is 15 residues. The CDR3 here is CASTRTGKAQETQYF. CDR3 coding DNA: TGTGCCAGCACCCGGACAGGGAAAGCTCAAGAGACCCAGTACTTC.

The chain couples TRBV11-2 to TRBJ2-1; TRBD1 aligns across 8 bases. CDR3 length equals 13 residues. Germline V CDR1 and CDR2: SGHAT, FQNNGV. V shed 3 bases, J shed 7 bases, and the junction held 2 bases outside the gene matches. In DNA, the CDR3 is TGTGCCAGCAGCTTGGACAGGGTGAATGAGCAGTTCTTC. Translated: CASSLDRVNEQFF.

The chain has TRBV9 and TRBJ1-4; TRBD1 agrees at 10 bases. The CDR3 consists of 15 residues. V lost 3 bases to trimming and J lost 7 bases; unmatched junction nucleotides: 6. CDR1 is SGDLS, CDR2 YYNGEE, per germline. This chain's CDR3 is CASSARGDRGEKLFF. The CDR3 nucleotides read TGTGCCAGCAGCGCTAGGGGGGACAGGGGTGAAAAACTGTTTTTT.

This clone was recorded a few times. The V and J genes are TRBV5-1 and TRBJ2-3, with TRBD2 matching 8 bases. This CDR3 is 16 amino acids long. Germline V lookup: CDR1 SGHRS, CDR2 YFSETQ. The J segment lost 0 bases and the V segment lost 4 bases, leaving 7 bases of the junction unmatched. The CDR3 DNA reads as TGCGCCAGCAGCCCCTATCGGGGGGGTAGCACAGATACGCAGTATTTT. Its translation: CASSPYRGGSTDTQYF.

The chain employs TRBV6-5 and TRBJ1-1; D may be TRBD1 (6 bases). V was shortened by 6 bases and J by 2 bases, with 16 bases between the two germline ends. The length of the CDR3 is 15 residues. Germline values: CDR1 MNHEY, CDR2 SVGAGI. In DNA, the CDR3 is TGTGCCAGCAGAAGAATGGACAGCTCAAACACTGAAGCTTTCTTT. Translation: CASRRMDSSNTEAFF.

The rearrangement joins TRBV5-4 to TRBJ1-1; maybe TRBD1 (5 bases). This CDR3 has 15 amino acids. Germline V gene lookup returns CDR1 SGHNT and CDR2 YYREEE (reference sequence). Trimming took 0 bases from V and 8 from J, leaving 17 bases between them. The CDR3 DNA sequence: TGTGCCAGCAGCTTGGACCGGAGGCGGGGGTTGGAAGCTTTCTTT. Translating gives CASSLDRRRGLEAFF.

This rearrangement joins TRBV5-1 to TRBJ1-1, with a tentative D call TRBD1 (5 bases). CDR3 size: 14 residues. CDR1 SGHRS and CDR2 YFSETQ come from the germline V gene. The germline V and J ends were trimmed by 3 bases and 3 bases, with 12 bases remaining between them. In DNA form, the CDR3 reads TGCGCCAGCAGCTCTCGGGGGGTAGACACTGAAGCTTTCTTT. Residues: CASSSRGVDTEAFF.

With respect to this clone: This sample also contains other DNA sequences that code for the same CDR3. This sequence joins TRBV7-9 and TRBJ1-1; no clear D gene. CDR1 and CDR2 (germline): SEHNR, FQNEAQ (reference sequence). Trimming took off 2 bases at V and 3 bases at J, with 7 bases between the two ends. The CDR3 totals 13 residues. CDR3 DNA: TGTGCCAGCAGCTTAACGGGAGACACTGAAGCTTTCTTT. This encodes CASSLTGDTEAFF. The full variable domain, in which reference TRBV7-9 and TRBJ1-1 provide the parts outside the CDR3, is DTGVSQNPRHKITKRGQNVTFRCDPISEHNRLYWYRQTLGQGPEFLTYFQNEAQLEKSRLLSDRFSAERPKGSFSTLEIQRTEQGDSAMYLCASSLTGDTEAFFGQGTRLTVV.

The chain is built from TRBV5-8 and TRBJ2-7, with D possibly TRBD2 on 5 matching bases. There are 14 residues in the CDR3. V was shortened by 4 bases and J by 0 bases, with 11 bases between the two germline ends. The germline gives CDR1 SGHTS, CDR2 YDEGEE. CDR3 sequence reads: CASSAGLHSYEQYF. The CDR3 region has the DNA TGTGCCAGCAGCGCCGGACTGCACTCCTACGAGCAGTACTTC.

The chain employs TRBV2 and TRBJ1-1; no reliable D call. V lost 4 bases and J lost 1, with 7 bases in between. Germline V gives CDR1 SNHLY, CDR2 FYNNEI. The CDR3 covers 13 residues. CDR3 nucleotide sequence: TGTGCCAGCAGTGGCGATTCGAACACTGAAGCTTTCTTT. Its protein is CASSGDSNTEAFF.

The CDR3 DNA reads TGTGCCAGCAGCGTAGCTGAGGGCACTGAAGCTTTCTTT. This sequence encodes CASSVAEGTEAFF. The V call is TRBV9, the J call TRBJ1-1; D is uncertain. This CDR3 has 13 residues. Trimming took 0 bases from V and 4 from J, leaving 7 bases between them. The germline V gene encodes CDR1 SGDLS and CDR2 YYNGEE.

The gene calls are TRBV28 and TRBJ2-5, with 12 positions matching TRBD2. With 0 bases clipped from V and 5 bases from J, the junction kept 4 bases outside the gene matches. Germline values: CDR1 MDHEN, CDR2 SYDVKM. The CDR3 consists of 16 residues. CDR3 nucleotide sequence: TGTGCCAGCAGTTTATGGACTAGCGGGAGTAAGGAGACCCAGTACTTC. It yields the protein CASSLWTSGSKETQYF.

The DNA of the CDR3 is TGTGCCAGCAGCCGAAACAGGGCTGAAGCTTTCTTT. This sequence encodes CASSRNRAEAFF. The chain combines TRBV28 with TRBJ1-1; TRBD1 is a possible D gene (6 bases). This CDR3 region has 12 residues. The V and J ends lost 6 bases and 6 bases respectively, with 11 bases between them. Germline V gene sequence: CDR1 MDHEN, CDR2 SYDVKM.

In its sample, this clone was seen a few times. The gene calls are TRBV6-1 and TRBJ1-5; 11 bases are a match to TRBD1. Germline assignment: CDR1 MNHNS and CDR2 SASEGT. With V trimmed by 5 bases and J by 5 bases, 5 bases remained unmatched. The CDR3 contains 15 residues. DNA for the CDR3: TGTGCCAGCAGTATATCGGGACAGGGGGATCAGCCCCAGCATTTT. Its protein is CASSISGQGDQPQHF.

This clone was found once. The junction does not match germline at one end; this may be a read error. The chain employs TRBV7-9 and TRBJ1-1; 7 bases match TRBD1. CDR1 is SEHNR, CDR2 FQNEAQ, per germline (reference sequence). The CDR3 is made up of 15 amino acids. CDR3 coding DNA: TGTTCCAGCAGCTTATTAACAGGGGTGACCACTGAAGCTTTCTTT. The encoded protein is CSSSLLTGVTTEAFF. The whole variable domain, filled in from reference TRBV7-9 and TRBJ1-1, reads DTGVSQNPRHKITKRGQNVTFRCDPISEHNRLYWYRQTLGQGPEFLTYFQNEAQLEKSRLLSDRFSAERPKGSFSTLEIQRTEQGDSAMYLCSSSLLTGVTTEAFFGQGTRLTVV.

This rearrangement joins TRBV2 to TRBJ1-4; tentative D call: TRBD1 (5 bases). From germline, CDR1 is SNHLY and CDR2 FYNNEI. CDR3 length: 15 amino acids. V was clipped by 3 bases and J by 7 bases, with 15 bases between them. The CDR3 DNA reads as TGTGCCAGCAGTGAGGAGGGGTCCTTGTTTGAAAAACTGTTTTTT. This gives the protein CASSEEGSLFEKLFF.

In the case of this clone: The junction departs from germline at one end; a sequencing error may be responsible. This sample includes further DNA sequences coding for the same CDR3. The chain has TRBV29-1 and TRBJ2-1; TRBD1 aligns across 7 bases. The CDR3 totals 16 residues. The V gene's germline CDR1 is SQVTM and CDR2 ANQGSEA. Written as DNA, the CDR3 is TGCAGCGTCGCAGATGGACAGGCCAACTCCTACAATGAACAGTTCTTC. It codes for CSVADGQANSYNEQFF.

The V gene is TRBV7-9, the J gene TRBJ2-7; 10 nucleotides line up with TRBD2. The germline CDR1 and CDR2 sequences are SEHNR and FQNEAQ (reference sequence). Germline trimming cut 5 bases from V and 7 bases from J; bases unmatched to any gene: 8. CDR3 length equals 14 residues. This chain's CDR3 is CASSTTSGTREQYF. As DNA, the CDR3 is TGTGCCAGCAGCACTACTAGCGGGACTCGAGAGCAGTACTTC.